This T cell receptor beta chain was observed in a study of cytomegalovirus exposure and HLA in healthy donors. The PCR ran on 60 Vbeta and 13 Jbeta primers. The assay was immunoSEQ multiplex PCR, and TCRdb's table has in-frame clones only and misses some. The table records 130,000 to 150,000 clones, 55% to 80% of them present only once. In the case of this clone: The antigen is unknown.

This CDR3 is 14 amino acids long. J gave up 10 bases and V 4 bases, and 5 bases lay outside the gene matches. Germline CDR1 and CDR2: SGDLS and YYNGEE. Study-wide results and limits: In a later analysis, a genetic analysis reported fewer productive-TCR N-insertions in an Asian-associated ancestry cluster than the cohort average. V- and J-gene trimming of TCR beta was linked (in a later analysis) to a missense DCLRE1C variant.

Despite likely unrecorded immune exposures, the donors were nominally healthy at the time of sampling. What was sequenced was PBMCs. The V gene is TRBV9, the J gene TRBJ1-6, with TRBD1 identical over 10 bases. The TCR originated in a woman aged 40 to 50 in good health and CMV-seronegative. CDR3 nucleotides: TGTGCCAGCAGCCCCGACAGGGGGCAATCACCCCTCCACTTT. This sequence encodes CASSPDRGQSPLHF.